These 5 T cell receptor beta chains came from one sample sequenced in a study of T cells after yellow fever vaccination. MiXCR, run by TCRdb on the 5' RACE reads, gives a single entry per CDR3 protein. The sample lists about 320,000 distinct CDR3 sequences; over 3.5% were seen once. The input for sequencing was PBMCs, taken 15 days after the yellow fever booster vaccination. Receptors were obtained from a man younger than 30 who received the YFV17D yellow fever vaccine.

This clonotype was seen many times. The chain is built from TRBV12-3 or TRBV12-4 and TRBJ1-1; D call uncertain. The CDR3 sequence is 15 residues long. Trimming left V 5 bases short and J 4 bases short, with 17 bases between. The CDR3, as DNA: TGTGCCAGCAGTCCCCCCGGAGCGATGGGCACTGAAGCTTTCTTT. This translates into CASSPPGAMGTEAFF.

Ten or more counts support this clonotype. The rearrangement joins TRBV6-1 to TRBJ1-6; unclear D gene. Germline V gene sequence: CDR1 MNHNS, CDR2 SASEGT. The V and J ends lost 0 bases and 9 bases respectively, with 9 bases between them. CDR3 length equals 14 residues. This CDR3 reads CASSEAGIGSPLHF. The CDR3 nucleotides are TGTGCCAGCAGTGAAGCAGGGATAGGTTCACCCCTCCACTTT.

This clonotype was picked up many times. This chain joins TRBV7-2 and TRBJ2-2, with D perhaps TRBD1 or TRBD2 (5 bases each). This CDR3 has 15 residues. Germline V gives CDR1 SGHTA, CDR2 FQGNSA. V was shortened by 4 bases and J by 5 bases, with 14 bases between the two germline ends. The CDR3 loop is CASSSPRQRTGELFF. CDR3 DNA sequence: TGTGCCAGCAGCTCCCCCCGACAGCGGACCGGGGAGCTGTTTTTT.

This clonotype was picked up many times. The CDR3 DNA reads as TGTGCCAGTAGGACAGGGGGCAGGGACACTGAAGCTTTCTTT. Protein: CASRTGGRDTEAFF. The rearrangement links TRBV19 to TRBJ1-1; 10 bases line up with TRBD1. Per germline, CDR1 LNHDA and CDR2 SQIVND (reference sequence). This CDR3 is built from 14 residues. The V and J ends lost 6 bases and 3 bases, in that order; junction bases with no gene match: 4. The variable domain in full, with the rest retrieved from reference TRBV19 and TRBJ1-1, is DGGITQSPKYLFRKEGQNVTLSCEQNLNHDAMYWYRQDPGQGLRLIYYSQIVNDFQKGDIAEGYSVSREKKESFPLTVTSAQKNPTAFYLCASRTGGRDTEAFFGQGTRLTVV.

This clonotype was seen a few times. The gene calls are TRBV5-4 and TRBJ2-7; no reliable D call. The V gene lost 0 bases and the J gene lost 6 bases, with 10 bases spanning the gap. CDR1 and CDR2 (germline): SGHNT, YYREEE (reference sequence). The CDR3 sequence is 13 residues long. This CDR3 reads CASSLEPAPEQYF. In DNA form, the CDR3 reads TGTGCCAGCAGCTTGGAACCGGCTCCCGAGCAGTACTTC.